These 19 T cell receptor beta chains originate from one sample sequenced in a study of T cell responses to AZD1222 COVID-19 vaccine. Sequenced by immunoSEQ multiplex PCR; TCRdb stores in-frame clones only, minus some. The table includes more than 120,000 clones, about 86% detected once. Here the sequenced sample was peripheral blood, taken 28 days after the second AZD1222 dose. These receptors were taken from an adult who received the AZD1222 COVID-19 vaccine.

The chain employs TRBV2 and TRBJ1-1; possibly TRBD1 for D (5 bases). V was pared by 4 bases and J by 4 bases, with 10 bases between. In germline, CDR1 is SNHLY, CDR2 FYNNEI. The CDR3 extends over 13 amino acids. The CDR3 reads CASSGGRGTEAFF. The CDR3 DNA reads TGTGCCAGCAGTGGGGGGAGGGGCACTGAAGCTTTCTTT. Using reference TRBV2 and TRBJ1-1 for the parts outside the CDR3, the full variable domain is EPEVTQTPSHQVTQMGQEVILRCVPISNHLYFYWYRQILGQKVEFLVSFYNNEISEKSEIFDDQFSVERPDGSNFTLKIRSTKLEDSAMYFCASSGGRGTEAFFGQGTRLTVV.

The chain uses TRBV9 and TRBJ2-3, with D uncertain. The CDR3 contains 15 residues. V lost 0 bases and J 2 bases, leaving 10 bases between the germline ends. Germline V gene sequence: CDR1 SGDLS, CDR2 YYNGEE. The chain's CDR3 is CASSVGVADTDTQYF. CDR3 coding DNA: TGTGCCAGCAGCGTAGGGGTCGCGGACACAGATACGCAGTATTTT.

The rearrangement joins TRBV30 to TRBJ1-4, with D perhaps TRBD1 (6 bases). CDR1 and CDR2 from the germline V gene are GTSNPN and SVGIG (reference sequence). There are 13 residues in the CDR3. Trimming left V 1 base short and J 10 bases short, with 13 bases between. CDR3 coding DNA: TGTGCCTGGAGTGGGCAGGGGCCGGGAAAACTGTTTTTT. Translated: CAWSGQGPGKLFF.

The chain is built from TRBV7-2 and TRBJ2-7; TRBD1 agrees at 7 bases. J was trimmed by 5 bases and V by 7 bases; bases with no gene match: 11. CDR1 and CDR2 from the germline V gene are SGHTA and FQGNSA. The CDR3 totals 14 residues. CDR3 nucleotide sequence: TGTGCCAGCAAGGGGACAGCTCAGGCCCACGAGCAGTACTTC. Translated, it gives CASKGTAQAHEQYF.

The rearrangement links TRBV19 to TRBJ2-7; D unclear. In germline, CDR1 is LNHDA, CDR2 SQIVND (reference sequence). The ends were cut back, 1 base at V and 0 bases at J, with 7 bases in the middle. The CDR3 runs to 14 residues. The CDR3 DNA follows: TGTGCCAGTAGTATAGCGATGAACTCCTACGAGCAGTACTTC. Its protein is CASSIAMNSYEQYF.

This clone turned up a few times. The chain combines TRBV27 with TRBJ2-3; no definite D call. Trimming left V 0 bases short and J 3 bases short, with 16 bases between. Germline-derived CDR1 and CDR2 are MNHEY and SMNVEV (reference sequence). CDR3 size: 17 residues. Written as DNA, the CDR3 is TGTGCCAGCAGTTTATCGACATCGGTATATGGGACAGATACGCAGTATTTT. Its protein is CASSLSTSVYGTDTQYF.

The chain has TRBV11-2 and TRBJ1-2; D unclear. Germline assignment: CDR1 SGHAT and CDR2 FQNNGV. The V end lost 2 bases, the J end lost 4 bases, and 5 bases lay between the germline ends. This CDR3 comprises 12 residues. CDR3 sequence reads: CASSLNGYGYTF. The CDR3 DNA sequence: TGTGCCAGCAGCTTAAATGGCTATGGCTACACCTTC.

V is TRBV5-6 and J is TRBJ1-1; D is unresolved. V was clipped by 1 base and J by 5 bases, with 9 bases between them. The CDR3 is 13 residues long. Germline V CDR1 and CDR2: SGHDT, YYEEEE. In DNA, the CDR3 is TGTGCCAGCAGCTTGACGGCGGGGACTGAAGCTTTCTTT. This sequence encodes CASSLTAGTEAFF.

The rearrangement uses TRBV19 and TRBJ1-4; 9 bases line up with TRBD1. The CDR3 totals 15 residues. The junction had 7 bases not matched to a gene; V was cut back by 5 bases and J by 6 bases. Germline assignment: CDR1 LNHDA and CDR2 SQIVND (reference sequence). CDR3 amino acids: CASSLTGGAYEKLFF. In nucleotides, the CDR3 is TGTGCCAGTAGTCTCACAGGGGGCGCCTATGAAAAACTGTTTTTT. Full variable domain (outside the CDR3, taken from reference TRBV19 and TRBJ1-4): DGGITQSPKYLFRKEGQNVTLSCEQNLNHDAMYWYRQDPGQGLRLIYYSQIVNDFQKGDIAEGYSVSREKKESFPLTVTSAQKNPTAFYLCASSLTGGAYEKLFFGSGTQLSVL.

The gene calls are TRBV6-1 and TRBJ2-3; possibly TRBD2 for D (7 bases). The CDR3 is 14 amino acids. CDR1 is MNHNS, CDR2 SASEGT, per germline. Trimming took off 3 bases at V and 4 bases at J, with 11 bases between the two ends. The CDR3 reads CASSDGGHADTQYF. CDR3 bases: TGTGCCAGCAGTGACGGGGGGCACGCAGATACGCAGTATTTT.

J is TRBJ2-1 and V is TRBV4-2; no definite D call. Germline-derived CDR1 and CDR2 are LGHNA and YNFKEQ. V was shortened by 0 bases and J by 7 bases, with 4 bases between the two germline ends. The CDR3 spans 12 residues. CDR3 sequence (DNA): TGTGCCAGCAGCCAAGATGGGAATGAGCAGTTCTTC. Protein product: CASSQDGNEQFF.

The chain joins TRBV4-2 to TRBJ1-2, with 8 bases matching TRBD1. CDR3 size: 15 residues. Germline V CDR1 and CDR2: LGHNA, YNFKEQ. V lost 0 bases, J lost 8 bases, and 8 bases stayed unmatched. The CDR3 coding sequence is TGTGCCAGCAGCCAAGACCCTACAGGGGGAAGGGGCTACACCTTC. Protein: CASSQDPTGGRGYTF.

J is TRBJ2-3 and V is TRBV30, with TRBD2 identical over 11 bases. The CDR3 extends over 15 amino acids. V was clipped by 3 bases and J by 2 bases; unmatched bases: 4. Germline V CDR1 and CDR2: GTSNPN, SVGIG (reference sequence). The CDR3 coding sequence is TGTGCCTGGAGCGTGGGACTAGCGGTCACAGATACGCAGTATTTT. Translation: CAWSVGLAVTDTQYF.

The chain carries TRBV6-5 and TRBJ1-5; D gene unclear. Between the trimmed V and J ends, which lost 4 bases and 6 bases, there was a span of 13 bases. Germline V CDR1 and CDR2: MNHEY, SVGAGI. This CDR3 contains 14 residues. CDR3: CASSSLGPAQPQHF. CDR3 DNA sequence: TGTGCCAGCAGTTCCCTCGGTCCGGCTCAGCCCCAGCATTTT.

The chain combines TRBV19 with TRBJ2-1; 8 positions match TRBD2. The germline V gene encodes CDR1 LNHDA and CDR2 SQIVND (reference sequence). Losses at the gene ends were 4 bases for V and 9 bases for J; bases not matched to a gene: 14. CDR3 size: 16 residues. The CDR3 DNA reads as TGTGCCAGTAGTACCCTCTGGAAGCGGGAGAGAGGTGAGCAGTTCTTC. Its protein product is CASSTLWKRERGEQFF.

This clone was seen a few times. The V call is TRBV6-5, the J call TRBJ2-7; the D gene is possibly TRBD1 (6 bases). Germline V gives CDR1 MNHEY, CDR2 SVGAGI. V was cut by 7 bases and J by 0 bases, with 16 bases left in between. The CDR3 is 15 amino acids. The CDR3 coding sequence is TGTGCCAGCAACTACAGGGCCGCAAACTCCTACGAGCAGTACTTC. This encodes CASNYRAANSYEQYF.

The chain couples TRBV11-2 to TRBJ2-3; D not resolved. The CDR3 has 12 residues. Germline V gene data show CDR1 as SGHAT and CDR2 as FQNNGV. Trimming shortened V by 5 bases and J by 3 bases, and 6 bases separated the two germline ends. In nucleotides, the CDR3 is TGTGCCAGCAGCACCAGAACAGATACGCAGTATTTT. Its protein is CASSTRTDTQYF. The full variable domain, in which reference TRBV11-2 and TRBJ2-3 provide the parts outside the CDR3, is EAGVAQSPRYKIIEKRQSVAFWCNPISGHATLYWYQQILGQGPKLLIQFQNNGVVDDSQLPKDRFSAERLKGVDSTLKIQPAKLEDSAVYLCASSTRTDTQYFGPGTRLTVL.

The chain is built from TRBV9 and TRBJ1-1; D is unresolved. Germline CDR1 SGDLS, CDR2 YYNGEE. V gave up 3 bases and J gave up 3 bases, with 9 bases separating them. The CDR3 loop spans 13 amino acids. The CDR3 protein is CASSDGPHTEAFF. The CDR3, as DNA: TGTGCCAGCAGCGATGGCCCTCACACTGAAGCTTTCTTT.

The chain is built from TRBV7-9 and TRBJ2-3, with D perhaps assigned TRBD1 or TRBD2 (7 bases each). This CDR3 is built from 17 residues. CDR1 SEHNR and CDR2 FQNEAQ come from the germline V gene (reference sequence). Trimming took off 5 bases at V and 2 bases at J, with 20 bases between the two ends. As DNA, the CDR3 is TGTGCCAGCAGCCCTGCGCCCAGGGGGAGGGACACAGATACGCAGTATTTT. Translating gives CASSPAPRGRDTDTQYF.